Listed below are T cell receptor beta chains from one sample, sequenced in a study of OX40 agonist ivuxolimab in advanced cancers. Assay: immunoSEQ multiplex PCR; the TCRdb copy retains only in-frame clones and omits some. The repertoire has approximately 69,000 clones, 84% of them found once; the top ten carry about 8%. Source: CD4+ or CD8+ T cells sorted from blood, taken in a trial of the OX40 agonist ivuxolimab. The source of these receptors is an adult with an advanced solid tumor such as melanoma, head and neck, liver or kidney cancer. The CDR3 runs from the conserved cysteine through the conserved F or W. A D gene is named only where the DNA matches it firmly. Size tells how often a clone was seen (once, few, many) or the class of an expanded clone, and some rows leave it out.

>TRBJ2-3|-|TRBV28|-
CASSSPTRITDTQYF
TGTGCCAGCAGTTCCCCGACACGGATCACAGATACGCAGTATTTT
>TRBJ2-3|-|TRBV2|-
CASSEVSQDTQYF
TGTGCCAGCAGTGAAGTTTCTCAGGACACGCAGTATTTT
>TRBJ2-7|-|TRBV18|-
CASSPLWDAFTPYEQYF
TGTGCCAGCTCACCGTTATGGGATGCTTTTACCCCGTACGAGCAGTACTTC
>TRBJ2-2|-|TRBV27|TRBD2
CASSLHHRLAEDTGELFF
TGTGCCAGCAGTTTACATCATAGGCTAGCGGAGGACACCGGGGAGCTGTTTTTT
>TRBJ1-2|-|TRBV18|TRBD1
CASSPWTGTGDYGYTF
TGTGCCAGCTCACCCTGGACAGGCACGGGTGACTATGGCTACACCTTC
>TRBJ2-3|once|TRBV5-1|TRBD2
CASSLASSGSKDTQYF
TGCGCCAGCAGCTTGGCGTCTAGCGGGAGTAAAGATACGCAGTATTTT
>TRBJ1-3|many|TRBV5-4|-
CASSLSGLNTIYF
TGTGCCAGCAGCCTCTCAGGGTTAAACACCATATATTTT
>TRBJ2-2|-|TRBV11-2|-
CASSPGTDLPLFF
TGTGCCAGCAGCCCCGGGACTGACTTACCGCTGTTTTTT
>TRBJ2-7|-|TRBV30|-
CAWSLQLSSYEQYF
TGTGCCTGGAGTCTGCAGTTGAGCTCCTACGAGCAGTACTTC
>TRBJ2-2|-|TRBV7-6|-
CASSMERSTGELFF
TGTGCCAGCAGCATGGAAAGGTCCACCGGGGAGCTGTTTTTT
>TRBJ1-1|-|TRBV9|-
CASSVGGAINTEAFF
TGTGCCAGCAGCGTAGGGGGGGCGATAAACACTGAAGCTTTCTTT
>TRBJ2-5|few|TRBV5-6|TRBD1
CASRRQGGKTQYF
TGTGCCAGCAGGCGACAGGGTGGGAAGACCCAGTACTTC
>TRBJ2-7|few|TRBV29-1|TRBD1
CSGGQGAYEQYF
TGCAGCGGGGGACAGGGGGCCTACGAGCAGTACTTC
>TRBJ2-7|-|TRBV6-5|TRBD1
CASSSIPGQGYEQYF
TGTGCCAGCAGTTCCATACCGGGACAGGGCTACGAGCAGTACTTC
>TRBJ2-7|-|TRBV19|-
CASSIRGTPYEQYF
TGTGCCAGTAGTATCCGGGGGACCCCCTACGAGCAGTACTTC
>TRBJ2-1|-|TRBV18|TRBD2
CASSVRTSGNNEQFF
TGTGCCAGCTCCGTACGGACTAGCGGCAACAATGAGCAGTTCTTC
>TRBJ2-3|-|TRBV10-3|-
CAIRAMGLSTDTQYF
TGTGCCATCAGGGCTATGGGACTGTCCACAGATACGCAGTATTTT
>TRBJ1-2|-|TRBV5-6|-
CASRLANYGYTF
TGTGCCAGCAGGTTGGCTAACTATGGCTACACCTTC
>TRBJ1-5|-|TRBV4-1|-
CASSQERFGGNQPQHF
TGCGCCAGCAGCCAAGAGAGGTTCGGAGGCAATCAGCCCCAGCATTTT
>TRBJ2-5|-|TRBV7-2|-
CASSFGLGETQYF
TGTGCCAGCAGCTTCGGGCTGGGAGAGACCCAGTACTTC
>TRBJ2-6|-|TRBV27|-
CASSLKASSGANVLTF
TGTGCCAGCAGTTTAAAGGCTTCCTCTGGGGCCAACGTCCTGACTTTC
>TRBJ1-1|few|TRBV27|-
CASSLLVRGGMVSTEAFF
TGTGCCAGCAGTTTATTGGTTAGGGGGGGCATGGTGAGCACTGAAGCTTTCTTT
>TRBJ2-1|-|TRBV27|TRBD1
CATQWDRGHNEQFF
TGTGCTACCCAATGGGACAGGGGTCACAATGAGCAGTTCTTC
>TRBJ1-1|-|TRBV6-5|-
CASSYSIIGNTEAFF
TGTGCCAGCAGTTACTCGATTATAGGAAACACTGAAGCTTTCTTT
>TRBJ1-2|-|TRBV6-5|-
CASSAALERRYTF
TGTGCCAGCAGTGCTGCTTTGGAGAGACGCTACACCTTC
>TRBJ2-5|-|TRBV19|-
CASRAGETQYF
TGTGCCAGTCGGGCGGGGGAGACCCAGTACTTC
>TRBJ1-2|-|TRBV7-9|TRBD1
CASSLSGTANYGYTF
TGTGCCAGCAGCTTAAGTGGGACAGCAAACTATGGCTACACCTTC
>TRBJ2-5|-|TRBV5-1|-
CASSLAAPQETQYF
TGCGCCAGCAGCTTGGCCGCACCCCAGGAGACCCAGTACTTC
>TRBJ2-7|-|TRBV7-9|TRBD1
CASSMTGVTYEQYF
TGTGCCAGCAGTATGACAGGGGTTACCTACGAGCAGTACTTC
>TRBJ2-5|-|TRBV9|TRBD1
CASSAGTGTSQETQYF
TGTGCCAGCAGCGCCGGGACAGGGACATCTCAAGAGACCCAGTACTTC
>TRBJ1-5|-|TRBV6-5|-
CASSYPDGVNQPQHF
TGTGCCAGCAGTTACCCGGACGGAGTCAATCAGCCCCAGCATTTT
>TRBJ2-7|-|TRBV6-6|-
CASRGAVWLGEQYF
TGTGCCAGCAGGGGCGCGGTTTGGTTGGGCGAGCAGTACTTC
>TRBJ2-7|few|TRBV10-3|-
CAIGTVSYEQYF
TGTGCCATTGGCACGGTATCCTACGAGCAGTACTTC
>TRBJ2-3|-|TRBV5-6|TRBD2
CASSGLAGTDTQYF
TGTGCCAGCAGCGGACTAGCGGGCACAGATACGCAGTATTTT
>TRBJ1-1|-|TRBV6-5|-
CASRTEPSGAEAFF
TGTGCCAGCAGAACTGAACCCTCTGGGGCTGAAGCTTTCTTT
>TRBJ2-7|-|TRBV6-5|-
CASSYSANRRTYEQYF
TGTGCCAGCAGTTACTCCGCGAACAGGCGGACCTACGAGCAGTACTTC
>TRBJ1-4|-|TRBV7-2|TRBD1
CASSSDRKGEKLFF
TGTGCCAGCAGCTCGGACAGGAAGGGTGAAAAACTGTTTTTT
>TRBJ2-7|-|TRBV7-2|-
CASSSWRGEQYF
TGTGCCAGCAGCTCCTGGCGGGGCGAGCAGTACTTC